One T cell receptor beta chain is described in this entry. Its antigen is as yet unknown. Time point reported: week 11, during vaccination. Doses of 300 ug of mutant IDH1 20-mer peptide were given with topical imiquimod. The donors had new WHO grade 3 or 4 astrocytomas; these were IDH1-mutant and ATRX-lost. Germline V lookup: CDR1 SGHAT, CDR2 FQNNGV. The ends were cut back, 3 bases at V and 12 bases at J, with 15 bases in the middle. The CDR3 runs to 13 residues. This table comes from immunoSEQ multiplex PCR, and its TCRdb copy is limited to in-frame clones, with some not included. The table lists more than 20,000 clones, 79% of them singletons. The sample belongs to a study of a mutant IDH1 vaccine in newly diagnosed glioma. In the study overall: The start of vaccination came 4-6 weeks after radiotherapy alone, or with temozolomide cycles.

Study results and limitations: A vaccine-induced immune response developed in 93.3% of the patients.

The J gene is TRBJ2-1, the V gene TRBV11-2; perhaps TRBD2 as D (6 bases). The receptor was isolated from a man aged 35 to 55 with glioma. Sample: PBMCs, taken from a glioma patient whose treatment included an IDH1 peptide vaccine. Here the CDR3 DNA reads TGTGCCAGCAGCTTCGGGACTGCATATGGGCAGTTCTTC. Translation gives CASSFGTAYGQFF.